These 18 T cell receptor beta chains were all obtained from the same sample, sequenced in a study of a mutant IDH1 vaccine in newly diagnosed glioma. TCRdb keeps only in-frame clones here, not all; method: immunoSEQ multiplex PCR. The sample lists roughly 60,000 clones, about 88% occurring once. Stated time point: week 23, last vaccination. Doses consisted of 300 ug of mutant IDH1 20-mer peptide each, paired with topical imiquimod. Their antigen targets remain unknown. The source material was PBMCs, sampled from a glioma patient whose treatment included an IDH1 peptide vaccine. These receptors were collected from a man aged 30 to 39 with glioma.

This clone occurred once. The chain combines TRBV5-1 with TRBJ2-7; maybe TRBD1 (5 bases). The CDR3 covers 12 residues. Germline CDR1 is SGHRS and CDR2 is YFSETQ. V was trimmed by 1 base and J by 4 bases, leaving 6 bases between them. CDR3 residues: CASSLTGYEQYF. CDR3 nucleotide sequence: TGCGCCAGCAGCTTGACAGGATACGAGCAGTACTTC.

The rearrangement uses TRBV7-9 and TRBJ1-2; TRBD1 aligns across 7 bases. The ends lost 0 bases at V and 5 bases at J; junction bases unmatched: 3. This CDR3 comprises 14 residues. Germline V gives CDR1 SEHNR, CDR2 FQNEAQ (reference sequence). Here the CDR3 DNA reads TGTGCCAGCAGCTTAGCGGACAGGAAATATGGCTACACCTTC. This gives the protein CASSLADRKYGYTF.

The CDR3 DNA follows: TGTGCCACCAGCAGAGGAATTTTAGAAGGGACAGTGAAAGGCTACACCTTC. Its protein is CATSRGILEGTVKGYTF. The chain uses TRBV15 and TRBJ1-2; TRBD1 matches at 7 bases. CDR1 and CDR2 from the germline V gene are LNHNV and YYDKDF (reference sequence). The CDR3 spans 17 residues. With 1 base clipped from V and 8 bases from J, the junction kept 16 bases outside the gene matches.

The J gene is TRBJ2-3, the V gene TRBV7-8, with 7 bases matching TRBD1. V gave up 0 bases and J gave up 3 bases; unmatched junction bases: 18. This CDR3 comprises 20 residues. Germline V lookup: CDR1 SGHVS, CDR2 FQNEAQ. The CDR3 is CASSLAHLSITDRETDTQYF. CDR3 nucleotides: TGTGCCAGCAGCTTAGCTCATTTAAGTATTACAGACAGGGAAACAGATACGCAGTATTTT. Looking up the rest from reference TRBV7-8 and TRBJ2-3 gives the full variable domain: GAGVSQSPRYKVAKRGQDVALRCDPISGHVSLFWYQQALGQGPEFLTYFQNEAQLDKSGLPSDRFFAERPEGSVSTLKIQRTQQEDSAVYLCASSLAHLSITDRETDTQYFGPGTRLTVL.

The chain recombines TRBV2 with TRBJ1-5; D is possibly TRBD1 (5 bases). Trimming removed 7 bases from V and 1 base from J, with 14 bases in between. The CDR3 has 15 residues. Germline values: CDR1 SNHLY, CDR2 FYNNEI. The CDR3 loop reads CASIGAGRSNQPQHF. The CDR3 nucleotides read TGTGCCAGCATAGGGGCAGGGAGGAGCAATCAGCCCCAGCATTTT.

This chain connects TRBV5-1 to TRBJ2-1; tentative D call: TRBD2 (5 bases). Trimming shortened V by 0 bases and J by 1 base, and 14 bases separated the two germline ends. Germline V lookup: CDR1 SGHRS, CDR2 YFSETQ. This CDR3 contains 17 residues. CDR3 loop: CASSLGAGSQSYNEQFF. The CDR3 DNA follows: TGCGCCAGCAGCTTGGGTGCGGGCTCCCAATCCTACAATGAGCAGTTCTTC.

In DNA, the CDR3 is TGTGCCAGCCAGAGGCCCCCCGCGATTCTGTTTTTT. Translation gives CASQRPPAILFF. The V and J genes are TRBV19 and TRBJ1-4; D unclear. The CDR3 has 12 residues. Trimming cost V 9 bases and J 14 bases, with 19 bases left between them. Germline V lookup: CDR1 LNHDA, CDR2 SQIVND (reference sequence).

V gene TRBV7-9 combines with J gene TRBJ1-3, with a tentative D call TRBD1 (5 bases). Germline CDR1 SEHNR, CDR2 FQNEAQ (reference sequence). This CDR3 contains 17 residues. V lost 0 bases to trimming and J lost 5 bases, with 17 bases between them. CDR3 nucleotides: TGTGCCAGCAGCTTAGCCCAGGGTCGGCCTCCGAGAAACACCATATATTTT. Translated, it gives CASSLAQGRPPRNTIYF.

The chain has TRBV7-9 and TRBJ1-5; D is ambiguous. Germline V gene data show CDR1 as SEHNR and CDR2 as FQNEAQ (reference sequence). V was pared by 8 bases and J by 4 bases, with 12 bases between. The CDR3 is made up of 13 amino acids. The CDR3 reads CASGSVGNQPQHF. The CDR3 DNA sequence: TGTGCCAGCGGGAGTGTGGGAAATCAGCCCCAGCATTTT. The variable domain in full, with the rest retrieved from reference TRBV7-9 and TRBJ1-5, is DTGVSQNPRHKITKRGQNVTFRCDPISEHNRLYWYRQTLGQGPEFLTYFQNEAQLEKSRLLSDRFSAERPKGSFSTLEIQRTEQGDSAMYLCASGSVGNQPQHFGDGTRLSIL.

This clone was recorded a few times. CDR3 protein: CAGTDYNYGYTF. The CDR3 DNA sequence: TGTGCCGGGACAGACTATAACTATGGCTACACCTTC. The chain uses TRBV30 and TRBJ1-2, with TRBD1 identical over 7 bases. This CDR3 has 12 amino acids. Trimming removed 8 bases from V and 1 base from J; junction bases left unmatched: 4. The germline CDR1 and CDR2 sequences are GTSNPN and SVGIG (reference sequence).

The V and J genes are TRBV5-1 and TRBJ2-5; D might be TRBD2 (6 bases). The CDR3 contains 14 residues. Trimming shortened V by 4 bases and J by 2 bases, and 12 bases separated the two germline ends. Germline loops: CDR1 SGHRS, CDR2 YFSETQ. The CDR3 loop reads CASSIGGSQETQYF. CDR3 DNA sequence: TGCGCCAGCAGCATCGGGGGATCACAAGAGACCCAGTACTTC.

The chain combines TRBV6-6 with TRBJ1-5; D ambiguous. Trimming shortened V by 0 bases and J by 4 bases, and 4 bases separated the two germline ends. This CDR3 has 13 residues. Germline V gene lookup returns CDR1 MNHNY and CDR2 SVGAGI (reference sequence). The CDR3 protein is CASSYSNNQPQHF. The CDR3 DNA reads as TGTGCCAGCAGTTACTCGAATAATCAGCCCCAGCATTTT.

The chain has TRBV9 and TRBJ1-1; no clear D. CDR3 size: 14 residues. Germline CDR1 is SGDLS and CDR2 is YYNGEE. V was pared by 0 bases and J by 1 base, with 7 bases between. The CDR3 nucleotides read TGTGCCAGCAGCGTAGCCAACGGGAACACTGAAGCTTTCTTT. Encoded protein: CASSVANGNTEAFF. The full variable domain, its missing parts supplied by reference TRBV9 and TRBJ1-1, is DSGVTQTPKHLITATGQRVTLRCSPRSGDLSVYWYQQSLDQGLQFLIQYYNGEERAKGNILERFSAQQFPDLHSELNLSSLELGDSALYFCASSVANGNTEAFFGQGTRLTVV.

This chain uses TRBV6-1 with TRBJ1-1; TRBD1 agrees at 11 bases. After removal of 6 bases from V and 6 bases from J, the junction contained 9 bases not matched to a gene. This CDR3 is built from 15 residues. CDR1 and CDR2 from the germline V gene are MNHNS and SASEGT. The DNA for the CDR3 is TGTGCCAGCAGCCCTCTGGGGGACAGGGGGGCTGAAGCTTTCTTT. Its protein product is CASSPLGDRGAEAFF.

The rearrangement joins TRBV7-9 to TRBJ2-7; D is possibly TRBD1 (5 bases). CDR1 is SEHNR and CDR2 is FQNEAQ in the germline V gene (reference sequence). Trimming left V 6 bases short and J 0 bases short, with 9 bases between. The CDR3 is 13 amino acids. CDR3 coding DNA: TGTGCCAGCAGGAACAGGAGCTCCTACGAGCAGTACTTC. It codes for CASRNRSSYEQYF.

The CDR3 region has the DNA TGTGCCAGTAGTAGGTTAGGGATATCGGGGAATTCACCCCTCCACTTT. This gives the protein CASSRLGISGNSPLHF. The rearrangement links TRBV19 to TRBJ1-6, with D unclear. The CDR3 loop spans 16 amino acids. The V gene's germline CDR1 is LNHDA and CDR2 SQIVND (reference sequence). Trimming took 4 bases from V and 7 from J, leaving 17 bases between them. The whole variable domain, remainder taken from reference TRBV19 and TRBJ1-6, is DGGITQSPKYLFRKEGQNVTLSCEQNLNHDAMYWYRQDPGQGLRLIYYSQIVNDFQKGDIAEGYSVSREKKESFPLTVTSAQKNPTAFYLCASSRLGISGNSPLHFGNGTRLTVT.

CDR3: CSVVWVESNTEAFF. The CDR3, as DNA: TGCAGCGTTGTGTGGGTTGAAAGCAACACTGAAGCTTTCTTT. V and J are TRBV29-1 and TRBJ1-1; no clear D. CDR3 length: 14 residues. The germline V gene has CDR1 SQVTM and CDR2 ANQGSEA. Between the trimmed V and J ends, which lost 4 bases and 2 bases, there was a span of 14 bases.

The chain employs TRBV5-1 and TRBJ1-1, with D tentatively TRBD1 (5 bases). Trimming pared 3 bases from V and 4 bases from J, leaving 16 bases between. Germline CDR1 and CDR2: SGHRS and YFSETQ. The CDR3 is 15 residues long. The CDR3 DNA is TGCGCCAGCAGCTCCCCGGGACGAGGAAGCACTGAAGCTTTCTTT. Translating gives CASSSPGRGSTEAFF. Filled out from reference TRBV5-1 and TRBJ1-1, the complete variable domain reads KAGVTQTPRYLIKTRGQQVTLSCSPISGHRSVSWYQQTPGQGLQFLFEYFSETQRNKGNFPGRFSGRQFSNSRSEMNVSTLELGDSALYLCASSSPGRGSTEAFFGQGTRLTVV.